This is a list of T cell receptor beta chains from one sample in a study of cytomegalovirus exposure and HLA in healthy donors. The table came from immunoSEQ multiplex PCR; TCRdb's copy has only in-frame clones and leaves some out. The table has around 100,000 clones, about four fifths seen once. Sequencing was performed on PBMCs. These receptors came from a middle-aged woman in good health and CMV-seronegative. Both conserved end residues are trimmed from each CDR3.

j_call v_call cdr3_aa
TRBJ2-3 TRBV7-9 ASSSSGLRPTDTQY
TRBJ1-1 TRBV25-1 ASSNRGPMNTEAF
TRBJ2-1 TRBV7-3 ASSLKTGGGNEQF
TRBJ2-7 TRBV6-6 ASSRDRGINEQY
TRBJ1-1 TRBV10-2 ASSGRTGGFTEAF
TRBJ2-2 TRBV6-5 ASSYSGGRVAGELF
TRBJ2-5 TRBV4-1 ASSQDSGGAAETQY
TRBJ2-5 TRBV7-9 ASSLSASGVGETQY
TRBJ2-2 TRBV9 ASSVGGNTGELF
TRBJ2-7 TRBV6-1 ASSEASSGTITYEQY
TRBJ1-2 TRBV5-6 ASSPRTGVNYGYT
TRBJ2-2 TRBV9 ASSEGQWDTGELF
TRBJ2-7 TRBV28 VSRSGRVYEQY
TRBJ2-1 TRBV7-2 ASSLVRLAVYNEQF
TRBJ2-1 TRBV6-9 ASSYSRGAEDEQF